This TCR beta chain appears in the sequencing data of a study of read filtering for tumor transcriptome and immune sequencing. Study as a whole: Patients were 17 male and 11 to 15 female, mean age 65.9 years, range roughly 47 to 85. IR-seq gave about 3.5 to 10.27 million TCR reads per sample; RNA-seq gave roughly 80 to 1273. Transcriptome libraries were built from DNase-treated RNA.

The table lists this clonotype with many counts. Its antigen remains unknown. Molecular barcoded adaptors covering alpha/delta and beta/gamma chains were used on around 400 ng RNA. TCRdb reanalysed the reads using MiXCR and keeps one entry per CDR3 protein. There are roughly 82,000 distinct CDR3 sequences in the sample; 9% to 15% occur only once, and more than 12% lies in the top ten. V gave up 4 bases and J gave up 5 bases; unmatched junction bases: 14. The CDR3 totals 15 residues. The germline gives CDR1 DFQATT, CDR2 SNEGSKA (reference sequence). Study conclusions and caveats: Sorted CD138-negative bone marrow cells were not purified T cells.

This chain connects TRBV20-1 to TRBJ2-7; 7 bases are a match to TRBD2. This receptor was obtained from a donor aged 40 or older with multiple myeloma. The sequenced sample was a population of CD138-negative cells sorted from bone marrow. CDR3 DNA: TGCAGTGCTAATCGAGCGGGACTCCCTGGGCACGAGCAGTACTTC. This codes for CSANRAGLPGHEQYF.